This T cell receptor (beta chain) was profiled in a study of blood T cell repertoires in COVID-19. Looking at the study overall: COVID-19 samples collected from the United States, Italy and Spain covered acute and convalescent phases.

TCRdb's copy holds only in-frame clones and misses some; the assay was immunoSEQ multiplex PCR. The sample has about 200,000 clones; 86% are singletons. Germline CDR1 reads LNHDA; CDR2 reads SQIVND (reference sequence). V shed 5 bases and J 7 bases; nucleotides not matched to a gene: 4. The CDR3 totals 13 residues. The chain recombines TRBV19 with TRBJ2-7; 11 bases agree with TRBD2. This clonotype was sampled from a woman aged 25-40 years who had been exposed to COVID-19. Sequencing was done on a sample of PBMCs or T cells enriched from blood (not recorded which). CDR3 nucleotides: TGTGCCAGTAGTCCGGGACTAGCGGCTGAGCAGTACTTC. Amino acids: CASSPGLAAEQYF.